The sequence of this T cell receptor beta chain was determined in a study of CD8 T cells in ankylosing spondylitis. In regard to this clonotype: The antigen is undetermined.

Generation of TCR beta libraries employed quantitative 5'-RACE incorporating molecular barcodes. In TCRdb, the 5' RACE reads were re-called with MiXCR into one record per CDR3 protein. This sample has under 200,000 distinct CDR3 sequences, with around 8.9% found just once. The CDR3 is 16 residues long. Germline values: CDR1 DFQATT, CDR2 SNEGSKA (reference sequence). Whole-study results and caveats: Disease-linked clones reportedly showed significant enrichment in matched ankylosing spondylitis synovial fluid.

The chain employs TRBV20-1 and TRBJ2-1; weak D call: TRBD2 (7 bases). This TCR derives from a female donor with ankylosing spondylitis or in good health (not recorded which). The material sequenced was blood, either unsorted or a sorted T cell fraction (not recorded which). The CDR3 DNA reads as TGCTGCTTCGGGGGCGGTGAGTCGGGAGGTCTGGATGAGCAGTTCTTC. Encoded protein: CCFGGGESGGLDEQFF.